The 3 T cell receptor beta chains below all came from one sample that was sequenced in a study of CD8 T cells in Susac syndrome. Random hexamers were used to reverse transcribe about 0.5 to 1 ug of RNA. TCRdb passed the immunoSEQ multiplex PCR reads through MiXCR, listing each CDR3 protein once. Altogether fewer than 70,000 distinct CDR3 sequences are present, 95% being singletons, with the ten largest covering 0.2% to 0.25%. What was sequenced was CD8+ T cells from PBMCs. The receptors come from a human donor in good health.

The rearrangement links TRBV5-1 to TRBJ1-2; tentatively, D is TRBD1 (5 bases). Germline CDR1 reads SGHRS; CDR2 reads YFSETQ. The V gene lost 0 bases and the J gene lost 4 bases, with 13 bases spanning the gap. CDR3 length equals 15 residues. CDR3: CASSLAGRTIYGYTF. CDR3 nucleotides: TGCGCCAGCAGCTTGGCCGGGCGGACAATCTATGGCTACACCTTC.

J is TRBJ2-7 and V is TRBV7-9, with TRBD2 as a possible D gene (5 bases). There are 15 residues in the CDR3. The germline V and J ends were trimmed by 4 bases and 2 bases, with 15 bases remaining between them. Germline CDR1 reads SEHNR; CDR2 reads FQNEAQ (reference sequence). The CDR3 here is CASSYPGSGTYEQYV. The DNA for the CDR3 is TGTGCCAGCAGCTACCCGGGATCAGGTACCTACGAGCAGTACGTC.

This clonotype was seen just once. The chain joins TRBV3-1 to TRBJ1-2; TRBD1 matches 7 bases. This CDR3 has 15 amino acids. The germline CDR1 and CDR2 sequences are LGHDT and YNNKEL (reference sequence). J gave up 4 bases and V 0 bases, and 5 bases lay outside the gene matches. CDR3: CASSQDDREGYGYTF. The DNA of the CDR3 is TGTGCCAGCAGCCAAGACGACAGGGAAGGCTATGGCTACACCTTC.